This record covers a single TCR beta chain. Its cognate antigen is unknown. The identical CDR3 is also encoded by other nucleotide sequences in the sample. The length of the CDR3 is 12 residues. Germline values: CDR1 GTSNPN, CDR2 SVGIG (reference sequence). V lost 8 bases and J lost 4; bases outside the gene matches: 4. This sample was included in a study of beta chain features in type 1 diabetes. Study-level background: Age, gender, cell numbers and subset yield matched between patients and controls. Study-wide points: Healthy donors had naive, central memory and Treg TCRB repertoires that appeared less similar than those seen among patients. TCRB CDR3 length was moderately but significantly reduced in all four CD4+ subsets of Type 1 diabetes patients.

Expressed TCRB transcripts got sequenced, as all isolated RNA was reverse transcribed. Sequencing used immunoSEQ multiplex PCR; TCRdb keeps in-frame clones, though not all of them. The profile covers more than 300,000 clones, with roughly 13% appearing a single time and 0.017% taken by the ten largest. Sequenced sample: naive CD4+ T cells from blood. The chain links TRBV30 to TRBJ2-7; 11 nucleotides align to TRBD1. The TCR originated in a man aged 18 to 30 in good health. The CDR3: CALGQGAYEQYF. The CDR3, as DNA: TGTGCCCTCGGACAGGGGGCTTACGAGCAGTACTTC.